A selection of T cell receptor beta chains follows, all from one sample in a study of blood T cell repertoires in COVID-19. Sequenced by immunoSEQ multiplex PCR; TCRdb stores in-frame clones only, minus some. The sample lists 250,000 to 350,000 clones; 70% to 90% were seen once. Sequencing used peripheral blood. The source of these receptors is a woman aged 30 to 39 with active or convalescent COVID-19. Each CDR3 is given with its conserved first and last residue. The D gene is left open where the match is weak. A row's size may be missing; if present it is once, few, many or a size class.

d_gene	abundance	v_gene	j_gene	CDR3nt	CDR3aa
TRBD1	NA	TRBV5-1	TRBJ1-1	TGCGCCAGCAGCTTGGGGGACAGGGTGAACACTGAAGCTTTCTTT	CASSLGDRVNTEAFF
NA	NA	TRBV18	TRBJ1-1	TGTGCCAGCTCACCCGGAAGGGGCGTAGGCACTGAAGCTTTCTTT	CASSPGRGVGTEAFF
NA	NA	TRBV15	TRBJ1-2	TGTGCCACCAGCAGAGATCTGTCGGGGAACTATGGCTACACCTTC	CATSRDLSGNYGYTF
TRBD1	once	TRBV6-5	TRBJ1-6	TGTGCCAGCAGTTCCCGGACAGGGAGGTGGAATTCACCCCTCCACTTT	CASSSRTGRWNSPLHF
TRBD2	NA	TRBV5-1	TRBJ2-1	TGCGCCAGCAGCGAACTAGCGGGGGGGCTGGTTTTCGGGAATGAGCAGTTCTTC	CASSELAGGLVFGNEQFF
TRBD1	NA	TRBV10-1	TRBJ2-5	TGCGCCAGCAGGCACAGGGGGCGGGGATGGGAGACCCAGTACTTC	CASRHRGRGWETQYF
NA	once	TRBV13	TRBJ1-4	TGTGCCAGCAGCCCCTGGGGGGGGAATGAAAAACTGTTTTTT	CASSPWGGNEKLFF
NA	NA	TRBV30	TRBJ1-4	TGTGCCTGCGGACCCACAGGGTTCTTCGCAACTAATGAAAAACTGTTTTTT	CACGPTGFFATNEKLFF
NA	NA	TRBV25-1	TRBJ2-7	TGTGCCAGCAGTAAATTCGGGTTGGACGAGCAGTACTTC	CASSKFGLDEQYF
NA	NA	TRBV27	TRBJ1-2	TGTGCCAGCAGTCCCCACCGGGACATAACTGGCTACACCTTC	CASSPHRDITGYTF
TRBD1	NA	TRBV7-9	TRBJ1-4	TGTGCCAGCAGCCGGGACAGGGGGAATTGGGAAAAACTGTTTTTT	CASSRDRGNWEKLFF
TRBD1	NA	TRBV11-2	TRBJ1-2	TGTGCCAGCAGCTTAGTACAGGGGCCGGCCACCTACTATGGCTACACCTTC	CASSLVQGPATYYGYTF
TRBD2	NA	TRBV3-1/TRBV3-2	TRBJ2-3	TGTGCCAGCAGCCACATCCGGTCCAGCGGGGGGGATACGCAGTATTTT	CASSHIRSSGGDTQYF
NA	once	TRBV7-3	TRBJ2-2	TGTGCCAGCAGCATAACGGAGGGGATTCGGCCCGGGGAGCTGTTTTTT	CASSITEGIRPGELFF
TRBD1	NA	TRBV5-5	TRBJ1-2	TGTGCCAGCAGCTTGGGGACAGGGATTTATAGCTACACCTTC	CASSLGTGIYSYTF
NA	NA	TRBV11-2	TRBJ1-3	TGTGCCAGCAGCCTCGACACAAGTGCTTCTGGAAACACCATATATTTT	CASSLDTSASGNTIYF
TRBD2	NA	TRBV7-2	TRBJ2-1	TGTGCCAGCAGCTTAAGAGCGGGGGGGCCGAGGAGTGTGAATGAGCAGTTCTTC	CASSLRAGGPRSVNEQFF
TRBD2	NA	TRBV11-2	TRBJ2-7	TGTGCCAGCAGCGAACCCAAGGGACTAGCGGGTTCCTACGAGCAGTACTTC	CASSEPKGLAGSYEQYF
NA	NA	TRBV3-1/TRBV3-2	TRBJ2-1	TGTGCCAGCAGCCCCGTCCCGGGGTACAATGAGCAGTTCTTC	CASSPVPGYNEQFF
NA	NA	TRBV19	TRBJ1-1	TGTGCCAGTAGTATAGCAGGACTGCGGAGTCGGACTGAAGCTTTCTTT	CASSIAGLRSRTEAFF
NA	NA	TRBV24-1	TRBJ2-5	TGTGCCACCTCGAGTACAGTCCACCAAGAGACCCAGTACTTC	CATSSTVHQETQYF
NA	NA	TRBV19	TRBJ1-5	TGTGCCAGTAGTTCAGCGAGTGGGTTTTCTAGCAATCAGCCCCAGCATTTT	CASSSASGFSSNQPQHF
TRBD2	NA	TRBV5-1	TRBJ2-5	TGCGCCAGCAGCTTGGCCGCGGGGGGGCCAGAGACCCAGTACTTC	CASSLAAGGPETQYF
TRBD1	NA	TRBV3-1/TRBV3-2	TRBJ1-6	TGTGCCAGCAGCCAAGCCTCCTTAGAACCGGGACAGGGTAATTCACCCCTCCACTTT	CASSQASLEPGQGNSPLHF
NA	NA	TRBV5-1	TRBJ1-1	TGCGCCAGCTCCACGGGGGTCGGGGGCACTGAAGCTTTCTTT	CASSTGVGGTEAFF
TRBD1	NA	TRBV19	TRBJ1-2	TGTGCCAGTAGTACGCGGACAGGGACCTATGGCTACACCTTC	CASSTRTGTYGYTF
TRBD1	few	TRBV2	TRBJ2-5	TGTGCCAGCAAGACAGGGGGCCAGGAGACCCAGTACTTC	CASKTGGQETQYF
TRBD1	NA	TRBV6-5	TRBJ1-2	TGTGCCAGCAGTTATAGACAGGGACGGGGCTACACCTTC	CASSYRQGRGYTF
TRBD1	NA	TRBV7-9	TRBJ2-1	TGTGCCAGCAGCCCCCGGGACAGGGGGTACAATGAGCAGTTCTTC	CASSPRDRGYNEQFF
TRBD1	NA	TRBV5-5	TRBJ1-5	TGTGCCAGCAGCCCAGCAGGGGGAAATCAGCCCCAGCATTTT	CASSPAGGNQPQHF
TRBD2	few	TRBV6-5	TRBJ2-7	TGTGCCAGCAGCCCGGGACTATCCTACGAGCAGTACTTC	CASSPGLSYEQYF
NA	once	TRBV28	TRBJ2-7	TGTGCCAGCAGCCTCGTACAGGACGAGCAGTACTTC	CASSLVQDEQYF
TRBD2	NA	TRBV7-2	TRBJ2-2	TGTGCCAGCAGGACCGGGGGGACTACTAACACCGGGGAGCTGTTTTTT	CASRTGGTTNTGELFF
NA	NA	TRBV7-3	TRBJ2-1	TGTGCCAGCAGCTCCCCTACTAACAATGAGCAGTTCTTC	CASSSPTNNEQFF
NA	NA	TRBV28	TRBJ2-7	TGTGCCAGCAGTTTTGAAAGACAGACCCCCTACGAGCAGTACTTC	CASSFERQTPYEQYF
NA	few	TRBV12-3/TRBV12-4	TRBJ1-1	TGTGCCAGCAGTTTAGCGCACGGGGGTGAAGCTTTCTTT	CASSLAHGGEAFF
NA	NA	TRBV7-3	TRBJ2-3	TGTGCCAGCAGCCCAATTGCGAGCACAGATACGCAGTATTTT	CASSPIASTDTQYF
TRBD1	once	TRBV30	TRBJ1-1	TGTGCCTGGAGTAATTCCGGGACAGGGTACCCTGAAGCTTTCTTT	CAWSNSGTGYPEAFF
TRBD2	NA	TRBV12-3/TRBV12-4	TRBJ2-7	TGTGCCAGCCCAAGGGAGGGCTACGAGCAGTACTTC	CASPREGYEQYF
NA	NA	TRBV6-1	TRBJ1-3	TGTGCCAGCAGTGAACGACAGGGAAACACCATATATTTT	CASSERQGNTIYF
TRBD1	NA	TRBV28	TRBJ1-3	TGTGCCAGCAGTTCCCGATTCTGGACAGGTACCCTTGGAAACACCATATATTTT	CASSSRFWTGTLGNTIYF
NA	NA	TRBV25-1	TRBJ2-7	TGTGCCAGCAGTGAATATGGTGCAGGGGTCTTAAGGGAGCAGTACTTC	CASSEYGAGVLREQYF
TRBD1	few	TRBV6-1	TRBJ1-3	TGTGCCAGCAGTGAATACGGGACAGGGTCTTCTGGAAACACCATATATTTT	CASSEYGTGSSGNTIYF
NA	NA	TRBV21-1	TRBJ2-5	TGTGCCAGCAGCAAAGAAAGGTGGGGGGGATACCAAGAGACCCAGTACTTC	CASSKERWGGYQETQYF
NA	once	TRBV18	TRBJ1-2	TGTGCCAGCTCACCCACCGGGAGGGATGGCTACACCTTC	CASSPTGRDGYTF
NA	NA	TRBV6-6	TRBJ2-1	TGTGCCAGCACGGGACATCCCTACAATGAGCAGTTCTTC	CASTGHPYNEQFF
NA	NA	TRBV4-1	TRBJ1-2	TGCGCCAGCAGCCAAGAGATCGGCCAGGCGGGCTATGGCTACACCTTC	CASSQEIGQAGYGYTF
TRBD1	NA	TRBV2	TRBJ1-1	TGTGCCAGCAGTGTGGGACGGGACAGGGACACTGAAGCTTTCTTT	CASSVGRDRDTEAFF
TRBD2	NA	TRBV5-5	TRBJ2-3	TGTGCCAGCAGCTTAGGCTCTAGCGGGGCAGATACGCAGTATTTT	CASSLGSSGADTQYF
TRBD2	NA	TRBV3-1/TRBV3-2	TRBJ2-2	TGTGCCAGCAGCCAAGACGAGCGGGGGGTTCCTCCAAGGGAGCTGTTTTTT	CASSQDERGVPPRELFF
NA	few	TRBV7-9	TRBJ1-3	TGTGCCAGCAGCGGGGCAAGAGGTCTTGATGGAAACACCATATATTTT	CASSGARGLDGNTIYF
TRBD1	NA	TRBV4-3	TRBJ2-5	TGCGCCAGCAGCCAAGCGGTCCAGGGGGCAGAGACCCAGTACTTC	CASSQAVQGAETQYF
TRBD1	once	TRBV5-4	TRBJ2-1	TGTGCCAGCAGCTTGAGGCGGCAGGGGGCCCACAATGAGCAGTTCTTC	CASSLRRQGAHNEQFF
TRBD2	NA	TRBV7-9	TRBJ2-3	TGTGCCAGCAGCTCGATAATAGCGGGGAGGAGCACAGATACGCAGTATTTT	CASSSIIAGRSTDTQYF
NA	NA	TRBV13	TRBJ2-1	TGTGCCAGCAGCCTCACTAGTTTAGATGAGCAGTTCTTC	CASSLTSLDEQFF
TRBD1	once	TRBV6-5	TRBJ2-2	TGTGCCAGCAGGGGGGACAGGGTAGTTGCCGGGGAGCTGTTTTTT	CASRGDRVVAGELFF
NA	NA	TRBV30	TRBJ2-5	TGCTGGGAGGGGGGGACTATGCAAGAGACCCAGTACTTC	CWEGGTMQETQYF
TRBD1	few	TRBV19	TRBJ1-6	TGTGCCAGTAGGGGGACAGGCTTGAATAATTCACCCCTCCACTTT	CASRGTGLNNSPLHF
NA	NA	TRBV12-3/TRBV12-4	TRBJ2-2	TGTGCCAGCAGTTTTACGAACACCGGGGAGCTGTTTTTT	CASSFTNTGELFF